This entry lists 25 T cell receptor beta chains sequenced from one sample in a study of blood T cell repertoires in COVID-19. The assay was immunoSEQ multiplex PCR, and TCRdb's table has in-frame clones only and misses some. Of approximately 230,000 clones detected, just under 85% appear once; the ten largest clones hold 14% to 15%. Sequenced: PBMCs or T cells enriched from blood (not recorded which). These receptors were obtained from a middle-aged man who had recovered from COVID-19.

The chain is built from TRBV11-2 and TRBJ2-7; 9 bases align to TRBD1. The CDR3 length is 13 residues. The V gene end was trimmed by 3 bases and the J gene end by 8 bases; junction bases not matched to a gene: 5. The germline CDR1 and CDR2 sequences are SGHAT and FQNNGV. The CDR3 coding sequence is TGTGCCAGCAGCTTGGGGACAGGGCCCAAGCAGTACTTC. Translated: CASSLGTGPKQYF.

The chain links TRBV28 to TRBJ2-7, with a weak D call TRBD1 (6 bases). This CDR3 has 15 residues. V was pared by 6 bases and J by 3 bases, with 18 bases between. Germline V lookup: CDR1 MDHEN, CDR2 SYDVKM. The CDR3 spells CASRLWQGSFYEQYF. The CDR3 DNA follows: TGTGCCAGCAGGTTGTGGCAGGGGTCTTTCTACGAGCAGTACTTC.

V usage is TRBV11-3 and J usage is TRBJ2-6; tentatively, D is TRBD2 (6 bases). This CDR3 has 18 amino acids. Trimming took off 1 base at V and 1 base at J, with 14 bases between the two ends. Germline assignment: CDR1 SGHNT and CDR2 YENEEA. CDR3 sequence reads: CASSLGHGEVSGANVLTF. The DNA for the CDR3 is TGTGCCAGCAGCTTAGGTCACGGGGAGGTTTCTGGGGCCAACGTCCTGACTTTC.

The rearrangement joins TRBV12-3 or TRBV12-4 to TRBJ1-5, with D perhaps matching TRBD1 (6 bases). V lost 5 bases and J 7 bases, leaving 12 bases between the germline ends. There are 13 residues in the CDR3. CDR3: CASSTGTGQPQHF. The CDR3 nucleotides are TGTGCCAGCAGTACAGGGACCGGACAGCCCCAGCATTTT.

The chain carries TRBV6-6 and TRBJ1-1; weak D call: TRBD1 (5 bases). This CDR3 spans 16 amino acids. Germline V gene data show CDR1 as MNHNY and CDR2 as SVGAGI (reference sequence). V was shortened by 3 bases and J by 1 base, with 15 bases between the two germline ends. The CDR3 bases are TGTGCCAGCAGTTATGGGGGAGGGGCGACGAACACTGAAGCTTTCTTT. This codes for CASSYGGGATNTEAFF.

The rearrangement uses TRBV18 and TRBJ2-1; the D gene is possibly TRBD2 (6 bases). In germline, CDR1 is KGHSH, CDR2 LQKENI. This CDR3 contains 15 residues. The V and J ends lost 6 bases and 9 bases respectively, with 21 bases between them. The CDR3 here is CASSSPGLERSEQFF. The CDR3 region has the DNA TGTGCCAGCTCGTCGCCGGGACTGGAAAGGAGTGAGCAGTTCTTC. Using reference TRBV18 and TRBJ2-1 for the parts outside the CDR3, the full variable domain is NAGVMQNPRHLVRRRGQEARLRCSPMKGHSHVYWYRQLPEEGLKFMVYLQKENIIDESGMPKERFSAEFPKEGPSILRIQQVVRGDSAAYFCASSSPGLERSEQFFGPGTRLTVL.

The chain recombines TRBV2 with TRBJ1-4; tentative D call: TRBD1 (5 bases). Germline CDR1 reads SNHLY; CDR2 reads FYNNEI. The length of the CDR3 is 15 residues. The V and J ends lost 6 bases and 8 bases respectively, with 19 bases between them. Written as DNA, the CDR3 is TGTGCCAGCAGATTTTCACGGGGGAAGCAGGAAAAACTGTTTTTT. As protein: CASRFSRGKQEKLFF.

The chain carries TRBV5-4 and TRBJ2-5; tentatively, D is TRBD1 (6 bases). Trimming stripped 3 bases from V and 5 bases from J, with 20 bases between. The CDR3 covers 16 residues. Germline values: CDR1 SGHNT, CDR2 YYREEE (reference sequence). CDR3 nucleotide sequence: TGTGCCAGCAGCTGGGCGGCCGATCCCCAGGGGGAGACCCAGTACTTC. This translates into CASSWAADPQGETQYF.

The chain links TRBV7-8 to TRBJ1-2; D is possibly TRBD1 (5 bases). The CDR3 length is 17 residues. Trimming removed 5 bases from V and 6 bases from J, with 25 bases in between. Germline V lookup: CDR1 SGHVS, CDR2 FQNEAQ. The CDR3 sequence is CASSQDRIAGRSNGYTF. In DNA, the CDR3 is TGTGCCAGCAGCCAAGACCGTATCGCGGGACGGTCTAATGGCTACACCTTC.

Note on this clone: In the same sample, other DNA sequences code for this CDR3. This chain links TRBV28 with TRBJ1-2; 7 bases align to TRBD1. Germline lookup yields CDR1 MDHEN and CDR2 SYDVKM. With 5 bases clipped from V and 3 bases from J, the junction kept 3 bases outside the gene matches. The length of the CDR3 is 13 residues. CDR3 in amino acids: CASSPDRDYGYTF. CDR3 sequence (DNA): TGTGCCAGCAGTCCAGACAGGGACTATGGCTACACCTTC.

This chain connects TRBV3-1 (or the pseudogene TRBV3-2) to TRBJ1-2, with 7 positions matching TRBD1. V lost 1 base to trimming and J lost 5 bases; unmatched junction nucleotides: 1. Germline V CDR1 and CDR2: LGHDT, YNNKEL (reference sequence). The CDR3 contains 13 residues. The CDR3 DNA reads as TGTGCCAGCAGCCAAGGGACAGGTTATGGCTACACCTTC. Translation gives CASSQGTGYGYTF.

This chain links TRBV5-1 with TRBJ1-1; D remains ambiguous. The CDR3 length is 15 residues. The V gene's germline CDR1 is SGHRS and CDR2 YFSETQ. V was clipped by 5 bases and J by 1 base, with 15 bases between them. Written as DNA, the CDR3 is TGCGCCAGCAGACCGGTGGCAGGCTCGAACACTGAAGCTTTCTTT. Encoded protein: CASRPVAGSNTEAFF. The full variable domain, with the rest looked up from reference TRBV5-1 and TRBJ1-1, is KAGVTQTPRYLIKTRGQQVTLSCSPISGHRSVSWYQQTPGQGLQFLFEYFSETQRNKGNFPGRFSGRQFSNSRSEMNVSTLELGDSALYLCASRPVAGSNTEAFFGQGTRLTVV.

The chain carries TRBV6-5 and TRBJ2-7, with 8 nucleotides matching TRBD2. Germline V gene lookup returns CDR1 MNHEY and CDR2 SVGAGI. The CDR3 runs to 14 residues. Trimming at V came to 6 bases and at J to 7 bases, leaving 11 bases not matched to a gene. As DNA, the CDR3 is TGTGCCAGCAGCCCCCTGCGGGGGGCGGGTGAGCAGTACTTC. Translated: CASSPLRGAGEQYF.

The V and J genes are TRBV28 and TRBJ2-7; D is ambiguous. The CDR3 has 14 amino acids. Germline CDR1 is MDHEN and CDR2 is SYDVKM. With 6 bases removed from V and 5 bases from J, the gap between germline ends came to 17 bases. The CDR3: CASSPADDGHEQYF. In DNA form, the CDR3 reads TGTGCCAGCAGCCCCGCCGACGATGGGCACGAGCAGTACTTC.

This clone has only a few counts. The CDR3 nucleotides are TGTGCCAGCAGTTTTCAGTATGGCACTGAAGCTTTCTTT. It codes for CASSFQYGTEAFF. V is TRBV12-3 or TRBV12-4 and J is TRBJ1-1; unclear D gene. V was shortened by 3 bases and J by 4 bases, with 9 bases between the two germline ends. The CDR3 is 13 amino acids.

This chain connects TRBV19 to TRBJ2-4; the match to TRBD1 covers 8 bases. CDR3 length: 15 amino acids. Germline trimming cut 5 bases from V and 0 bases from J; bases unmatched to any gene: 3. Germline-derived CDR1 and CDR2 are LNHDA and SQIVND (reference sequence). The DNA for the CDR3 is TGTGCCAGTAGTCGACAGGGGCTAGCCAAAAACATTCAGTACTTC. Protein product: CASSRQGLAKNIQYF.

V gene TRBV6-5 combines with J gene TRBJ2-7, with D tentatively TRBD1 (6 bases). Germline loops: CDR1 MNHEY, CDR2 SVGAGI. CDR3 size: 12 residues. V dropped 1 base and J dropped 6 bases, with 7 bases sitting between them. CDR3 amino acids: CASSYLQGEQYF. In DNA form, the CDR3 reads TGTGCCAGCAGTTACTTACAGGGCGAGCAGTACTTC.

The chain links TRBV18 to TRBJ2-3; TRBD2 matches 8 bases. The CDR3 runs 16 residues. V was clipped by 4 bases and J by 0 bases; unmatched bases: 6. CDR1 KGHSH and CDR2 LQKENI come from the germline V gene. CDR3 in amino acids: CASSRGASGSTDTQYF. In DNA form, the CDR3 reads TGTGCCAGCTCACGCGGGGCTAGCGGGAGCACAGATACGCAGTATTTT.

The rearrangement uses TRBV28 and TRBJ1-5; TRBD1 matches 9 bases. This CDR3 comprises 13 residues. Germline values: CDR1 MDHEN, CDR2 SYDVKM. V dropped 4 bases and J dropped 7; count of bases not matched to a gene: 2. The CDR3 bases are TGTGCCAGCAGTTGGGACAGGGCACAGCCCCAGCATTTT. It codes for CASSWDRAQPQHF.

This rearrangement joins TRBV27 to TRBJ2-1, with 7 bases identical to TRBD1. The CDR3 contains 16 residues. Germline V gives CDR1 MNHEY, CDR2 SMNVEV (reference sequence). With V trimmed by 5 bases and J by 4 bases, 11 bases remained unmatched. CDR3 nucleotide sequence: TGTGCCAGCAGTACCCCGCTGACAGGGCTATACAATGAGCAGTTCTTC. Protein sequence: CASSTPLTGLYNEQFF.

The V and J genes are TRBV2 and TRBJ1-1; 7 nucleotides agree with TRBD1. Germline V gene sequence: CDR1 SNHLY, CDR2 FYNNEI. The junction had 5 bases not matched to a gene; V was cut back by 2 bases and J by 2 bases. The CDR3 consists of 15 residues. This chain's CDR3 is CASSERAGGNTEAFF. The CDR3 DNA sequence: TGTGCCAGCAGTGAAAGGGCAGGGGGAAACACTGAAGCTTTCTTT.

The CDR3 DNA is TGTGCCAGCAGTGAAGCAATGACTAGCGGGATCCTCCCAGATACGCAGTATTTT. Its translation: CASSEAMTSGILPDTQYF. The genes are TRBV2 and TRBJ2-3; 11 bases match TRBD2. The trim removed 0 bases at V and 4 bases at J, leaving 9 bases unmatched. CDR1 and CDR2 (germline): SNHLY, FYNNEI. The CDR3 covers 18 residues.

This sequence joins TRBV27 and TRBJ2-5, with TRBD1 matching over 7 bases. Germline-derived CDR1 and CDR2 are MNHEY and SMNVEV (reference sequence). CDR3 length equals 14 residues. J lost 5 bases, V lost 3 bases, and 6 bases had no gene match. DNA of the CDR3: TGTGCCAGCAGTTTTACCAGGGGGTGGGAGACCCAGTACTTC. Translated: CASSFTRGWETQYF.

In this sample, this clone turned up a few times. DNA of the CDR3: TGTGCCAGCAAGGACAGGGGATCCGGTGGAGCTTTCTTT. It specifies CASKDRGSGGAFF. V and J are TRBV11-2 and TRBJ1-1, with 9 bases fitting TRBD1. This CDR3 region has 13 residues. The V segment lost 7 bases and the J segment 10 bases; nucleotides outside the gene matches: 10. CDR1 SGHAT and CDR2 FQNNGV come from the germline V gene.

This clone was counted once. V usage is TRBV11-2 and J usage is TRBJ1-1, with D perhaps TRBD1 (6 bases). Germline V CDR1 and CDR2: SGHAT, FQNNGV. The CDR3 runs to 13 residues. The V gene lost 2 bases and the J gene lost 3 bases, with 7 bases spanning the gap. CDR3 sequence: CASSLSGDTEAFF. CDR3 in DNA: TGTGCCAGCAGCTTATCAGGGGACACTGAAGCTTTCTTT.